Below are 9 T cell receptor beta chains sequenced from a single sample in a study of blood T cell repertoires in COVID-19. Clones were sequenced by immunoSEQ multiplex PCR, and TCRdb holds only the in-frame ones, with some missing. The sample includes hundreds of thousands of clones, roughly 85% of them seen just once. Source material: PBMCs or T cells enriched from blood (not recorded which). These receptor sequences come from a woman in her thirties or forties with acute COVID-19.

CDR3 nucleotides: TGTGCCAGCAGCTTAACATGGGGGCACACCGGGGAGCTGTTTTTT. The encoded protein is CASSLTWGHTGELFF. The chain uses TRBV7-3 and TRBJ2-2; D possibly corresponds to TRBD1 (6 bases). The CDR3 length is 15 residues. CDR1 and CDR2 (germline): SGHTA, FQGTGA. The V end lost 0 bases, the J end lost 3 bases, and 8 bases lay between the germline ends.

The chain employs TRBV10-3 and TRBJ2-2; 8 bases are shared with TRBD2. Germline values: CDR1 ENHRY, CDR2 SYGVKD. J lost 0 bases, V lost 2 bases, and 14 bases had no gene match. CDR3 length equals 20 residues. The CDR3 is CAISEPLAHTAGANTGELFF. Written as DNA, the CDR3 is TGTGCCATCAGTGAGCCCTTAGCTCACACAGCGGGAGCGAACACCGGGGAGCTGTTTTTT.

The rearrangement uses TRBV27 and TRBJ2-1; tentative D call: TRBD2 (6 bases). Per the germline V gene, CDR1 is MNHEY and CDR2 is SMNVEV (reference sequence). The CDR3 consists of 14 residues. Trimming cost V 5 bases and J 6 bases, with 14 bases left between them. CDR3 sequence: CASSTRLVGNEQFF. CDR3 nucleotides: TGTGCCAGCAGTACCCGACTAGTTGGCAATGAGCAGTTCTTC.

The CDR3 here is CASSAGTGPSEQYF. The CDR3 region has the DNA TGTGCCAGCAGCGCCGGGACAGGGCCGTCCGAGCAGTACTTC. This chain links TRBV27 with TRBJ2-7; TRBD1 matches at 9 bases. The germline CDR1 and CDR2 sequences are MNHEY and SMNVEV (reference sequence). Trimming took 6 bases from V and 6 from J; bases not matched to a gene: 9. The CDR3 contains 14 residues.

The chain uses TRBV3-1 (or the pseudogene TRBV3-2) and TRBJ2-1; 11 nucleotides match TRBD2. The germline gives CDR1 LGHDT, CDR2 YNNKEL (reference sequence). This CDR3 comprises 17 residues. With V trimmed by 0 bases and J by 7 bases, 8 bases remained unmatched. This chain's CDR3 is CASSQDRGLAGGNEQFF. DNA for the CDR3: TGTGCCAGCAGCCAAGATCGGGGGCTAGCGGGAGGAAATGAGCAGTTCTTC.

The chain carries TRBV28 and TRBJ2-7; TRBD2 aligns across 11 bases. Germline trimming cut 1 base from V and 1 base from J; bases unmatched to any gene: 3. Looked up from germline, CDR1 is MDHEN and CDR2 is SYDVKM. The CDR3 runs to 16 residues. The CDR3 spells CASSLSTSGRSYEQYF. CDR3 nucleotides: TGTGCCAGCAGTTTATCAACTAGCGGGAGATCCTACGAGCAGTACTTC.

Of note for this clone: In the same sample, other DNA sequences code for this CDR3. The chain couples TRBV3-1 (or the pseudogene TRBV3-2) to TRBJ1-1; TRBD1 is a possible D gene (5 bases). CDR1 is LGHDT, CDR2 YNNKEL, per germline (reference sequence). Trimming took off 2 bases at V and 4 bases at J, with 5 bases between the two ends. This CDR3 has 12 amino acids. The CDR3 DNA sequence: TGTGCCAGCAGCCAAACAGGCACTGAAGCTTTCTTT. This codes for CASSQTGTEAFF.

This clone has just one count. This sequence joins TRBV5-6 and TRBJ2-2; D gene ambiguous. Germline V gene data show CDR1 as SGHDT and CDR2 as YYEEEE. Trimming shortened V by 4 bases and J by 4 bases, and 14 bases separated the two germline ends. The CDR3 spans 15 residues. The CDR3 loop is CASSPWLARTGELFF. Written as DNA, the CDR3 is TGTGCCAGCAGCCCTTGGTTGGCCCGCACCGGGGAGCTGTTTTTT.

This clone has only a few counts. The chain joins TRBV4-1 to TRBJ2-1, with D perhaps matching TRBD1 (6 bases). The CDR3 is made up of 15 amino acids. Germline V CDR1 and CDR2: MGHRA, YSYEKL. The germline V and J ends were trimmed by 1 base and 3 bases, with 10 bases remaining between them. The CDR3 sequence is CASSQGTEDYNEQFF. CDR3 in DNA: TGCGCCAGCAGCCAAGGGACAGAAGACTACAATGAGCAGTTCTTC.